The clone carrying this T cell receptor (beta chain) has a handful of counts. This CDR3 has 15 residues. Looked up from germline, CDR1 is LNHNV and CDR2 is YYDKDF (reference sequence). V lost 0 bases, J lost 4 bases, and 12 bases lay in between. Repertoires were generated with immunoSEQ multiplex PCR, while TCRdb's copy carries only in-frame clones and drops some. The repertoire holds over 70,000 clones, with 75% to 90% as singletons. This entry comes from a study of blood T cell repertoires in COVID-19. In the study overall: Sample material is recorded as cDNA or gDNA derived from T cells, B-cell-depleted T cells, or PBMCs.

The chain has TRBV15 and TRBJ1-2; D not certain. Sequenced sample: peripheral blood. This TCR was sampled from a man older than 75 with acute or convalescent COVID-19. CDR3 amino acids: CATSRDEGYSYGYTF. The DNA of the CDR3 is TGTGCCACCAGCAGAGATGAGGGTTACAGCTATGGCTACACCTTC. Full variable domain (rest looked up from reference TRBV15 and TRBJ1-2): DAMVIQNPRYQVTQFGKPVTLSCSQTLNHNVMYWYQQKSSQAPKLLFHYYDKDFNNEADTPDNFQSRRPNTSFCFLDIRSPGLGDTAMYLCATSRDEGYSYGYTFGSGTRLTVV.